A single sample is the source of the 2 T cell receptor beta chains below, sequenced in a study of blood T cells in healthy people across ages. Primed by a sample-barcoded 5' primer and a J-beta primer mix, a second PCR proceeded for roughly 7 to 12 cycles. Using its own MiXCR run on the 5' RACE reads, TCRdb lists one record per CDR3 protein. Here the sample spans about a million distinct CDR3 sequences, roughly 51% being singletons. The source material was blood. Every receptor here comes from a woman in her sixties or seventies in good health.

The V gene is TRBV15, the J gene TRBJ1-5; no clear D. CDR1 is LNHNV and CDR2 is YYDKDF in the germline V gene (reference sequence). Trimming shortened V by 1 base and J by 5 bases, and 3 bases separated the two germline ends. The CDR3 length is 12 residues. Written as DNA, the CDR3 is TGTGCCACCAGCAGAGCTCATCAGCCCCAGCATTTT. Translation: CATSRAHQPQHF. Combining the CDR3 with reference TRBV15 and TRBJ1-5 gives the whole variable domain DAMVIQNPRYQVTQFGKPVTLSCSQTLNHNVMYWYQQKSSQAPKLLFHYYDKDFNNEADTPDNFQSRRPNTSFCFLDIRSPGLGDTAMYLCATSRAHQPQHFGDGTRLSIL.

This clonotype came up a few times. This CDR3 is CSARPTGGNSPLHF. In DNA, the CDR3 is TGCAGTGCTAGACCTACAGGGGGCAATTCACCCCTCCACTTT. The genes are TRBV20-1 and TRBJ1-6, with 9 positions matching TRBD1. The CDR3 sequence is 14 residues long. The germline V gene has CDR1 DFQATT and CDR2 SNEGSKA (reference sequence). V lost 2 bases, J lost 7 bases, and 3 bases stayed unmatched.